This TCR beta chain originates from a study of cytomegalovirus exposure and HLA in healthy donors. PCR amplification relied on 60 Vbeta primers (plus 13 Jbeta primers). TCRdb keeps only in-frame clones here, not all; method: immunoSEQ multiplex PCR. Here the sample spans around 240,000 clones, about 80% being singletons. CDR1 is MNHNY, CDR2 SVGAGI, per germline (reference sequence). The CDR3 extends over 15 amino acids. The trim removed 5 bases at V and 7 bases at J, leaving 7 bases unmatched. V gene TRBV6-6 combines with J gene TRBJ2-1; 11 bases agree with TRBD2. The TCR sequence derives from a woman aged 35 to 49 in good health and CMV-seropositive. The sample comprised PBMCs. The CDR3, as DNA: TGTGCCAGCAGTGTAGCGGGAGGGTCGCGTAATGAGCAGTTCTTC. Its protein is CASSVAGGSRNEQFF.